The 23 T cell receptor beta chains reported below all come from one sample, sequenced in a study of T cell repertoires in aging, cancer and after chemotherapy. TRB rearrangements spanning V, D and J were amplified using mixed TRB-A/B primers. TCRdb passed the multiplex PCR reads through MiXCR, listing each CDR3 protein once. This sample has about 770 distinct CDR3 sequences, with just under 90% found just once. Amplification of TCR beta used genomic DNA extracted from peripheral blood. The material sequenced was blood. These receptors were obtained from a human donor with a solid tumor.

The V and J genes are TRBV29-1 and TRBJ1-2; maybe TRBD1 (6 bases). CDR1 is SQVTM, CDR2 ANQGSEA, per germline. This CDR3 region has 12 residues. Deletions cut 4 bases from V and 8 bases from J, with 14 bases between. In DNA, the CDR3 is TGCAGCGTTGTCTCTGTACAGGGAGGCTACACCTTC. Its translation: CSVVSVQGGYTF.

The chain is built from TRBV29-1 and TRBJ1-2; D gene uncertain. CDR3 length: 12 residues. Germline CDR1 is SQVTM and CDR2 is ANQGSEA. V dropped 3 bases and J dropped 4 bases, with 9 bases sitting between them. This CDR3 reads CSVDSPGYGYTF. Here the CDR3 DNA reads TGCAGCGTTGATTCGCCTGGCTATGGCTACACCTTC.

The chain recombines TRBV6-5 with TRBJ1-2, with D possibly matching TRBD1 (5 bases). Germline CDR1 MNHEY, CDR2 SVGAGI. Trimming took off 6 bases at V and 5 bases at J, with 16 bases between the two ends. This CDR3 is built from 14 residues. CDR3 in amino acids: CASRVTGALYGYTF. CDR3 nucleotides: TGTGCCAGCAGAGTTACCGGGGCACTATATGGCTACACCTTC.

The rearrangement joins TRBV6-5 to TRBJ2-3; 7 positions agree with TRBD1. The CDR3 is 13 amino acids. V lost 7 bases, J lost 1 base, and 2 bases stayed unmatched. Germline V CDR1 and CDR2: MNHEY, SVGAGI. The CDR3 DNA reads as TGTGCCAGCATCACAGGGGGCACAGATACGCAGTATTTT. It specifies CASITGGTDTQYF.

The chain combines TRBV6-5 with TRBJ1-3; tentatively, D is TRBD1 (6 bases). Germline-derived CDR1 and CDR2 are MNHEY and SVGAGI. The CDR3 is made up of 15 amino acids. V was pared by 0 bases and J by 3 bases, with 9 bases between. The CDR3 here is CASSYSTGSGNTIYF. CDR3 nucleotides: TGTGCCAGCAGTTACTCGACAGGAAGTGGAAACACCATATATTTT.

This clonotype was observed once. J is TRBJ2-2 and V is TRBV12-3 or TRBV12-4, with 11 nucleotides matching TRBD2. The CDR3 is 16 residues long. V lost 3 bases to trimming and J lost 6 bases; unmatched junction nucleotides: 6. The CDR3 loop is CASSLALAGGAGELFF. CDR3 sequence (DNA): TGTGCCAGCAGTTTGGCCTTAGCGGGAGGGGCCGGGGAGCTGTTTTTT.

The V and J genes are TRBV6-5 and TRBJ2-3, with D possibly being TRBD2 (5 bases). There are 18 residues in the CDR3. Per germline, CDR1 MNHEY and CDR2 SVGAGI. V shed 5 bases and J shed 3 bases, with 24 bases lying between them. This CDR3 is CASSPPALTRERTDTQYF. CDR3 in DNA: TGTGCCAGCAGTCCCCCGGCCTTAACGAGGGAGAGAACAGATACGCAGTATTTT.

The chain carries TRBV7-2 and TRBJ1-1, with 9 bases that match TRBD1. After removal of 0 bases from V and 4 bases from J, the junction contained 6 bases not matched to a gene. The CDR3 runs to 16 residues. Germline V CDR1 and CDR2: SGHTA, FQGNSA. CDR3 sequence reads: CASSLAGTGIVTEAFF. DNA of the CDR3: TGTGCCAGCAGCTTAGCCGGGACAGGGATTGTCACTGAAGCTTTCTTT.

In the case of this clonotype: One end of the junction is discordant with germline, which a read error may explain. V gene TRBV5-4 combines with J gene TRBJ1-2; D call uncertain. The CDR3 is 15 residues long. The V gene's germline CDR1 is SGHNT and CDR2 YYREEE (reference sequence). The DNA of the CDR3 is TGCGCCAGCAGCTTGTTGACCGAGGCCCCTGCGGGCTACACCTTC. Its translation is CASSLLTEAPAGYTF.

This rearrangement joins TRBV12-5 to TRBJ2-3; D is tentatively TRBD1 or TRBD2 (6 bases each). V lost 8 bases, J lost 0 bases, and 9 bases lay in between. Germline values: CDR1 LGHNT, CDR2 FRNRAP. The CDR3 runs 13 residues. The CDR3 coding sequence is TGTGCTAGTCGGGGGCCGAGCACAGATACGCAGTATTTT. This encodes CASRGPSTDTQYF.

This clonotype was seen a single time. The chain has TRBV19 and TRBJ2-7; 9 bases match TRBD1. Germline CDR1 is LNHDA and CDR2 is SQIVND (reference sequence). This CDR3 is built from 14 residues. V was pared by 3 bases and J by 3 bases, with 3 bases of the junction left unmatched. CDR3 bases: TGTGCCAGTAGTATGGGACAGGGCGACTACGAGCAGTACTTC. Translation: CASSMGQGDYEQYF.

The chain links TRBV6-6 to TRBJ2-7; 7 nucleotides align to TRBD2. The germline V gene encodes CDR1 MNHNY and CDR2 SVGAGI (reference sequence). The V and J ends lost 5 bases and 4 bases, in that order; junction bases with no gene match: 8. CDR3 length: 14 residues. This CDR3 is CASSTAGEVYEQYF. As DNA, the CDR3 is TGTGCCAGCAGTACCGCGGGAGAGGTGTACGAGCAGTACTTC.

The V and J genes are TRBV27 and TRBJ2-1; 12 bases are a match to TRBD2. Per the germline V gene, CDR1 is MNHEY and CDR2 is SMNVEV (reference sequence). The CDR3 is 13 amino acids. Germline trimming cut 6 bases from V and 6 bases from J; bases unmatched to any gene: 0. CDR3 sequence reads: CASRLAGGNEQFF. The CDR3 DNA reads as TGTGCCAGCAGACTAGCGGGAGGCAATGAGCAGTTCTTC.

This rearrangement joins TRBV19 to TRBJ2-5; 7 bases map to TRBD1. Losses at the gene ends were 3 bases for V and 4 bases for J; bases not matched to a gene: 2. Germline lookup yields CDR1 LNHDA and CDR2 SQIVND (reference sequence). The CDR3 length is 13 residues. CDR3 sequence (DNA): TGTGCCAGTAGTATTGACAGGGTAGAGACCCAGTACTTC. It specifies CASSIDRVETQYF.

The V gene is TRBV19, the J gene TRBJ1-4; D is unclear. Trimming took 8 bases from V and 8 from J, leaving 6 bases between them. The CDR3 covers 10 residues. The germline CDR1 and CDR2 sequences are LNHDA and SQIVND (reference sequence). The CDR3: CASGREKLFF. The CDR3 DNA follows: TGTGCCAGTGGCAGGGAAAAACTGTTTTTT.

CDR3 loop: CASSQETDYGYTF. The CDR3 DNA reads TGCGCCAGCAGCCAGGAGACAGACTATGGCTACACCTTC. This chain joins TRBV4-1 and TRBJ1-2, with TRBD1 as a possible D gene (5 bases). The germline gives CDR1 MGHRA, CDR2 YSYEKL. The V end was cut by 3 bases, the J end by 3 bases, with 8 bases between. This CDR3 has 13 amino acids.

The rearrangement links TRBV5-6 to TRBJ2-5, with D tentatively TRBD1 (7 bases). The CDR3 sequence is 15 residues long. Between the trimmed V and J ends, which lost 4 bases and 2 bases, there was a span of 15 bases. Germline V gene lookup returns CDR1 SGHDT and CDR2 YYEEEE. The CDR3 DNA follows: TGTGCCAGCAGCAGCCGGGACAGCGGGCAAGAGACCCAGTACTTC. Protein: CASSSRDSGQETQYF.

The chain is built from TRBV6-4 and TRBJ2-7, with D perhaps TRBD2 (6 bases). Germline-derived CDR1 and CDR2 are MRHNA and SNTAGT. The CDR3 consists of 16 residues. V was clipped by 0 bases and J by 3 bases, with 15 bases between them. The CDR3 is CASSDSRSQDYYEQYF. The CDR3 coding sequence is TGTGCCAGCAGTGACTCGAGAAGCCAGGACTACTACGAGCAGTACTTC.

This chain uses TRBV30 with TRBJ1-1; 8 bases are shared with TRBD1. V was clipped by 8 bases and J by 4 bases; unmatched bases: 6. Germline V gene lookup returns CDR1 GTSNPN and CDR2 SVGIG (reference sequence). This CDR3 contains 12 residues. CDR3 in amino acids: CAGGQGATEAFF. CDR3 in DNA: TGTGCCGGGGGGCAGGGGGCCACTGAAGCTTTCTTT.

The rearrangement uses TRBV6-5 and TRBJ1-1; 10 bases are shared with TRBD1. The germline V gene encodes CDR1 MNHEY and CDR2 SVGAGI. The CDR3 extends over 14 amino acids. The V segment lost 5 bases and the J segment 4 bases; nucleotides outside the gene matches: 4. The CDR3, as DNA: TGTGCCAGCAGTGAGACAGGGGGCCCCACTGAAGCTTTCTTT. This gives the protein CASSETGGPTEAFF.

V usage is TRBV24-1 and J usage is TRBJ1-5, with D uncertain. Germline V lookup: CDR1 KGHDR, CDR2 SFDVKD. V lost 5 bases to trimming and J lost 7 bases, with 8 bases between them. There are 12 residues in the CDR3. This CDR3 reads CATSVEVQPQHF. CDR3 coding DNA: TGTGCCACCAGTGTGGAGGTCCAGCCCCAGCATTTT.

This clonotype has only one observation. This chain joins TRBV19 and TRBJ2-1; the match to TRBD2 covers 12 bases. Germline V gives CDR1 LNHDA, CDR2 SQIVND (reference sequence). This CDR3 has 16 residues. J gave up 7 bases and V 5 bases, and 9 bases lay outside the gene matches. The CDR3 is CASSLRTSGNPNEQFF. Here the CDR3 DNA reads TGTGCCAGTAGTCTTAGGACTAGCGGGAACCCAAATGAGCAGTTCTTC.

The chain uses TRBV6-5 and TRBJ2-3, with TRBD1 matching 7 bases. Germline V gene lookup returns CDR1 MNHEY and CDR2 SVGAGI. V lost 10 bases, J lost 3 bases, and 19 bases stayed unmatched. This CDR3 has 17 amino acids. The CDR3 bases are TGTGCCACCGACAGAGGGGTAGGGGGCGCAGGGACAGATACGCAGTATTTT. Amino acid sequence: CATDRGVGGAGTDTQYF.